This paragraph reports one T cell receptor beta chain. These data come from a study of PD-1 blockade in classical Hodgkin lymphoma. Profiling relied on immunoSEQ multiplex PCR, and the TCRdb table lists in-frame clones only, not all of them. Found here are roughly 35,000 clones, around nine tenths of them singletons; the top ten hold more than 6.5%. Every one of the patients relapsed after autologous stem cell transplantation (brentuximab vedotin exposure was variable). This specimen consisted of peripheral blood mononuclear cells (PBMCs), obtained before the second cycle of nivolumab. The sequence derives from a human donor with classical Hodgkin lymphoma.

The CDR3 spells CASSLSYRVYGYTF. In DNA, the CDR3 is TGTGCCAGCAGCTTAAGTTACAGGGTATATGGCTACACCTTC. The chain links TRBV13 to TRBJ1-2; tentatively, D is TRBD1 (6 bases). Germline CDR1 PRHDT, CDR2 FYEKMQ (reference sequence). Between the trimmed V and J ends, which lost 2 bases and 5 bases, there was a span of 12 bases. CDR3 length equals 14 residues. Filled out from reference TRBV13 and TRBJ1-2, the complete variable domain reads AAGVIQSPRHLIKEKRETATLKCYPIPRHDTVYWYQQGPGQDPQFLISFYEKMQSDKGSIPDRFSAQQFSDYHSELNMSSLELGDSALYFCASSLSYRVYGYTFGSGTRLTVV.